The present entry profiles one T cell receptor (beta chain) with its context. Its antigen is as yet unknown. Produced via immunoSEQ multiplex PCR; TCRdb's table is partial and in-frame only. Of over 50,000 clones listed, over 75% were seen once; the top ten hold about 2.1%. These data belong to a study of Tregs in tolerant kidney transplant recipients. General study points: Donor-specific Treg expansion exceeded global Treg expansion in tolerant patients, suggesting antigen drive.

This TCR was recovered from a human donor who received a combined kidney and bone marrow transplant. Sequenced material: Tregs from blood, taken before the transplant.

In DNA form, the CDR3 reads TGCGCCAGCGACGCACAGTCCAGCTCCTACGAGCAGTACTTC. Translating gives CASDAQSSSYEQYF. The chain recombines TRBV10-1 with TRBJ2-7; D is undetermined. The V and J ends lost 8 bases and 0 bases respectively, with 14 bases between them. Germline V gene data show CDR1 as WNHNN and CDR2 as SYGVQD (reference sequence). There are 14 residues in the CDR3.